This entry lists 10 T cell receptor beta chains sequenced from one sample in a study of blood T cell repertoires in COVID-19. Some clones are missing from TCRdb's copy, which holds only in-frame ones; the method was immunoSEQ multiplex PCR. The sample gives approximately 150,000 clones, around 84% of which show up once; over 4% is in the top ten. Sequencing input: peripheral blood. Receptors originate from a woman in her forties or fifties with acute or convalescent COVID-19.

The gene calls are TRBV5-1 and TRBJ1-1; a possible D gene is TRBD1 (6 bases). Germline loops: CDR1 SGHRS, CDR2 YFSETQ. V was clipped by 4 bases and J by 2 bases, with 15 bases between them. This CDR3 comprises 15 residues. The CDR3 DNA sequence: TGCGCCAGCAGCGTTTTAGGGGGTGATAACACTGAAGCTTTCTTT. Translating it yields CASSVLGGDNTEAFF.

The rearrangement joins TRBV19 to TRBJ2-2; TRBD2 might be the D (6 bases). Per germline, CDR1 LNHDA and CDR2 SQIVND (reference sequence). The V and J ends lost 7 bases and 6 bases respectively, with 15 bases between them. There are 14 residues in the CDR3. The CDR3 region is CASNSDGGAGELFF. Written as DNA, the CDR3 is TGTGCCAGTAATTCGGACGGGGGTGCCGGGGAGCTGTTTTTT.

The sample holds one count of this clone. V gene TRBV7-2 combines with J gene TRBJ1-4; the D gene is possibly TRBD1 (5 bases). The CDR3 has 13 amino acids. Between the trimmed V and J ends, which lost 5 bases and 7 bases, there was a span of 11 bases. CDR1 and CDR2 (germline): SGHTA, FQGNSA. The CDR3 here is CASSIDSIEKLFF. CDR3 nucleotides: TGTGCCAGCAGCATCGACAGCATTGAAAAACTGTTTTTT.

The chain links TRBV12-3 or TRBV12-4 to TRBJ2-7; D ambiguous. The V end lost 5 bases, the J end lost 4 bases, and 6 bases lay between the germline ends. This CDR3 is 11 amino acids long. The CDR3 nucleotides are TGTGCCAGCAGTCTCGGTTACGAGCAGTACTTC. Translation gives CASSLGYEQYF.

This chain uses TRBV19 with TRBJ1-5; D perhaps matches TRBD1 (5 bases). CDR1 is LNHDA and CDR2 is SQIVND in the germline V gene (reference sequence). This CDR3 comprises 17 residues. The V end lost 5 bases, the J end lost 1 base, and 18 bases lay between the germline ends. CDR3 sequence (DNA): TGTGCCAGTAGTCTCAACCGGGGGAAGCTAAGCAATCAGCCCCAGCATTTT. Translating it yields CASSLNRGKLSNQPQHF.

The V gene is TRBV7-9, the J gene TRBJ2-5, with 7 bases fitting TRBD1. The germline CDR1 and CDR2 sequences are SEHNR and FQNEAQ (reference sequence). V lost 1 base, J lost 2 bases, and 7 bases stayed unmatched. This CDR3 has 16 amino acids. The CDR3 is CASSLGQGPSQETQYF. CDR3 nucleotide sequence: TGTGCCAGCAGCTTAGGACAGGGTCCCTCACAAGAGACCCAGTACTTC.

V gene TRBV3-1 (or the pseudogene TRBV3-2) combines with J gene TRBJ2-7; 9 bases map to TRBD2. The CDR3 totals 15 residues. The germline gives CDR1 LGHDT, CDR2 YNNKEL (reference sequence). Losses at the gene ends were 1 base for V and 6 bases for J; bases not matched to a gene: 7. The CDR3 here is CASSQVLAGLSEQYF. CDR3 coding DNA: TGTGCCAGCAGCCAAGTGCTAGCGGGGTTAAGCGAGCAGTACTTC.

The chain couples TRBV10-3 to TRBJ1-2, with a weak D call TRBD1 (5 bases). The germline V and J ends were trimmed by 4 bases and 8 bases, with 14 bases remaining between them. The CDR3 spans 13 residues. Germline CDR1 is ENHRY and CDR2 is SYGVKD. For the CDR3, the DNA is TGTGCCATCAGTGCCGGAGGGGAATCCGGCTACACCTTC. Translating gives CAISAGGESGYTF.

The chain links TRBV6-6 to TRBJ2-3; D is unclear. The CDR3 runs 12 residues. Trimming stripped 5 bases from V and 3 bases from J, with 6 bases between. Germline CDR1 MNHNY, CDR2 SVGAGI (reference sequence). The CDR3 is CASSPTTDTQYF. CDR3 DNA sequence: TGTGCCAGCAGTCCGACTACAGATACGCAGTATTTT.

This clone came up a few times. The V and J genes are TRBV27 and TRBJ2-1; D possibly corresponds to TRBD2 (5 bases). The length of the CDR3 is 16 residues. Germline V gives CDR1 MNHEY, CDR2 SMNVEV (reference sequence). The ends were cut back, 3 bases at V and 3 bases at J, with 15 bases in the middle. The chain's CDR3 is CASSFNFRGNYNEQFF. Written as DNA, the CDR3 is TGTGCCAGCAGTTTCAACTTCCGGGGAAACTACAATGAGCAGTTCTTC.